The source of this TCR beta chain is a study of blood T cell repertoires in COVID-19. Overall study context: Sites in the United States, Italy and Spain provided acute and convalescent COVID-19 samples.

Per the original data handling: Estimation of nucleated cell counts was performed using reference gene primer amplification. Sequencing was performed with immunoSEQ multiplex PCR; in TCRdb, only in-frame clones are kept and a portion is missing. V and J calls and clone size are given by that table; D and trimming were obtained from the DNA. The sample records around 70,000 clones, roughly nine tenths being singletons. The germline CDR1 and CDR2 sequences are SGHRS and YFSETQ. This CDR3 comprises 15 residues. V lost 4 bases and J lost 10, with 23 bases in between. V and J are TRBV5-1 and TRBJ1-2, with D perhaps matching TRBD1 (5 bases). The sample comprised peripheral blood. The receptor was derived from a human donor in a cohort sampled during active COVID-19. The CDR3 nucleotides read TGCGCCAGCAGCCCCCGGGGGGTCCTTCCTAACAACTACACCTTC. Amino acid sequence: CASSPRGVLPNNYTF.